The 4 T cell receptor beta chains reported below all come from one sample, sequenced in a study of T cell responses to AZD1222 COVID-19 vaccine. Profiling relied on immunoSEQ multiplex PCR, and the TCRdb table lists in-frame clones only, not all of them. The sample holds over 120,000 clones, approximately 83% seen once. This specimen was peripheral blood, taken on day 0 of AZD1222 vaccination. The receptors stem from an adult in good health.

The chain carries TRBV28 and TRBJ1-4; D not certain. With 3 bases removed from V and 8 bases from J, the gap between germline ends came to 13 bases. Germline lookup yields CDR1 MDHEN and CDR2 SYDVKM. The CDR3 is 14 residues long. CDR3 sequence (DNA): TGTGCCAGCAGTTTTGGTCCCGTGGGAGAAAAACTGTTTTTT. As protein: CASSFGPVGEKLFF.

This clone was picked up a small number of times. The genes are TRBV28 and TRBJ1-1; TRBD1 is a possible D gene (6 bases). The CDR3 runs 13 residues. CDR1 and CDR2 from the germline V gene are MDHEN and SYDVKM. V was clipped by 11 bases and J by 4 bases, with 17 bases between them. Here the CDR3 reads CASQGRSGTEAFF. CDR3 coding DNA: TGTGCCTCCCAGGGGAGATCGGGCACTGAAGCTTTCTTT.

CDR3 coding DNA: TGCGCCAGCAGCTTGAGGCTAGCGGGAGGGGGAACCTTCCGTGAGCAGTTCTTC. Protein sequence: CASSLRLAGGGTFREQFF. The chain recombines TRBV5-1 with TRBJ2-1, with 12 bases matching TRBD2. The germline gives CDR1 SGHRS, CDR2 YFSETQ. V lost 1 base, J lost 9 bases, and 14 bases stayed unmatched. There are 18 residues in the CDR3. The whole variable domain, remainder taken from reference TRBV5-1 and TRBJ2-1, is KAGVTQTPRYLIKTRGQQVTLSCSPISGHRSVSWYQQTPGQGLQFLFEYFSETQRNKGNFPGRFSGRQFSNSRSEMNVSTLELGDSALYLCASSLRLAGGGTFREQFFGPGTRLTVL.

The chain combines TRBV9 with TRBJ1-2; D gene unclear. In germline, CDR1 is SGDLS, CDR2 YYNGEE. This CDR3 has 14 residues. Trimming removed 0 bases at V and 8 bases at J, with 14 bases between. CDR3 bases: TGTGCCAGCAGCGTAGAAAGGACCCGGGCCGGCTACACCTTC. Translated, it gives CASSVERTRAGYTF.